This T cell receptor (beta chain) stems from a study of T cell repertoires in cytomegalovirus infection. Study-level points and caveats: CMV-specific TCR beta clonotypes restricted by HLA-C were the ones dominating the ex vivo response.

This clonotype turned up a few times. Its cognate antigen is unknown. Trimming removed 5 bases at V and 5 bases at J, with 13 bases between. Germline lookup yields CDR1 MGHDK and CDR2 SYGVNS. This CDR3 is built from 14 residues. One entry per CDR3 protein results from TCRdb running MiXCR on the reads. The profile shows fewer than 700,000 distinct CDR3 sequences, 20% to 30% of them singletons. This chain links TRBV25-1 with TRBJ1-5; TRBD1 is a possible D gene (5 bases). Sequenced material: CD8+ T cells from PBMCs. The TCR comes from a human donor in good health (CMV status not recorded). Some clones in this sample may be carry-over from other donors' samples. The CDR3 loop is CASSPGGLYQPQHF. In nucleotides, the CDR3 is TGTGCCAGCAGTCCGGGGGGTCTCTATCAGCCCCAGCATTTT. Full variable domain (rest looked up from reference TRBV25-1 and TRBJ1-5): EADIYQTPRYLVIGTGKKITLECSQTMGHDKMYWYQQDPGMELHLIHYSYGVNSTEKGDLSSESTVSRIRTEHFPLTLESARPSHTSQYLCASSPGGLYQPQHFGDGTRLSIL.